Listed below are T cell receptor beta chains from one sample, sequenced in a study of T cell responses to AZD1222 COVID-19 vaccine. The method was immunoSEQ multiplex PCR; TCRdb's version includes in-frame clones alone and lacks a portion of them. The sample includes around 140,000 clones, about 92% of them seen just once. The sample in question was peripheral blood, obtained after recovery from COVID-19. The source is an adult who had recovered from COVID-19. Each CDR3 is given with its conserved first and last residue. D genes are given only for firm matches. Size is omitted from some rows. Given values are once, few, many or a class for expanded clones.

clone_size d_call j_call v_call cdr3_nt cdr3_aa
. . TRBJ1-5 TRBV5-1 TGCGCCAGCAGTGTGGACAGTCCGAATCAGCCCCAGCATTTT CASSVDSPNQPQHF
. . TRBJ2-1 TRBV19 TGTGCCAGTAGTGCGACGACTAGCTACAATGAGCAGTTCTTC CASSATTSYNEQFF
. . TRBJ2-1 TRBV9 TGTGCCAGCAGCGTAGGGGGCGCCTCCTACAATGAGCAGTTCTTC CASSVGGASYNEQFF
. . TRBJ2-1 TRBV5-1 TGCGCCAGCAGCTCAGACAGGCCTAATGAGCAGTTCTTC CASSSDRPNEQFF
. . TRBJ1-4 TRBV19 TGTGCCAGTAACTCGCGGAGGGGGGGAACTAATGAAAAACTGTTTTTT CASNSRRGGTNEKLFF
once TRBD1 TRBJ2-4 TRBV7-6 TGTGCCAGCAGCATGACAGGGGCCTTCACCCTAGCCAAAAACATTCAGTACTTC CASSMTGAFTLAKNIQYF
. . TRBJ2-3 TRBV11-2 TGTGCCAGCAGCTCCTCTTGGCCAGATACGCAGTATTTT CASSSSWPDTQYF
. . TRBJ1-1 TRBV3-1/TRBV3-2 TGTGCCAGCAGGCTCCAGTCCGACCGAATGGCTTTCTTT CASRLQSDRMAFF
. TRBD2 TRBJ2-7 TRBV30 TGTGCCTGGAGGGGAAGCGGGACCCCCTACGAGCAGTACTTC CAWRGSGTPYEQYF
. . TRBJ2-7 TRBV14 TGTGCCAGCAGCCAAGATTGGGCGATGAGACACGAGCAGTACTTC CASSQDWAMRHEQYF